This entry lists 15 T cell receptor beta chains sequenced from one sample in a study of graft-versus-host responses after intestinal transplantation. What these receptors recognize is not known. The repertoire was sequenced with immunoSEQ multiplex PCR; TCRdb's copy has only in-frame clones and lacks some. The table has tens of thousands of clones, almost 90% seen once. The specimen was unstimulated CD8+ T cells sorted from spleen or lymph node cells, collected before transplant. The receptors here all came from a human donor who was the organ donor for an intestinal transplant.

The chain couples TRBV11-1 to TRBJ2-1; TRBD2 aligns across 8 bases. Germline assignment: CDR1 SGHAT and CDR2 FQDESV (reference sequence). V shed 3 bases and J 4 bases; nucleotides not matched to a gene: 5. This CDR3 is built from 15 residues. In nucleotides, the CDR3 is TGTGCCAGCAGCTTTACTAGCGGTGATTACAATGAGCAGTTCTTC. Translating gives CASSFTSGDYNEQFF.

CDR3 sequence reads: CASSTPGAGRTEAFF. For the CDR3, the DNA is TGCGCCAGCAGCACTCCAGGGGCAGGTCGTACTGAAGCTTTCTTT. V and J are TRBV4-1 and TRBJ1-1; D might be TRBD1 (6 bases). From germline, CDR1 is MGHRA and CDR2 YSYEKL. This CDR3 region has 15 residues. V shed 5 bases and J shed 5 bases, with 18 bases lying between them.

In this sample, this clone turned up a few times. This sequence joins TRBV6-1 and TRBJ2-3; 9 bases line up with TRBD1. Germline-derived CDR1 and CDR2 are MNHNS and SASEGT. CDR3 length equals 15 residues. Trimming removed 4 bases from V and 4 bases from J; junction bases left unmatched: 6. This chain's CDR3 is CASSVTGGGPDTQYF. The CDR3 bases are TGTGCCAGCAGTGTGACAGGGGGTGGCCCAGATACGCAGTATTTT.

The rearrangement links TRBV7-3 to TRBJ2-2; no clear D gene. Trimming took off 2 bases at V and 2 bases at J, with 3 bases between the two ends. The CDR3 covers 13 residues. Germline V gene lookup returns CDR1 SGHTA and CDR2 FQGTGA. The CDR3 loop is CASSLSNTGELFF. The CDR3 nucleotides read TGTGCCAGCAGCTTATCAAACACCGGGGAGCTGTTTTTT.

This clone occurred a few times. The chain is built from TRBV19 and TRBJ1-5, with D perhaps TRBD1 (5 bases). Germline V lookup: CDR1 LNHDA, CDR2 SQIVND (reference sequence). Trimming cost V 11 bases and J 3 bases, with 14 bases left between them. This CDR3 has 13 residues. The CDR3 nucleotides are TGTGCCGGCGGAGGGGTCTCCAATCAGCCCCAGCATTTT. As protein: CAGGGVSNQPQHF.

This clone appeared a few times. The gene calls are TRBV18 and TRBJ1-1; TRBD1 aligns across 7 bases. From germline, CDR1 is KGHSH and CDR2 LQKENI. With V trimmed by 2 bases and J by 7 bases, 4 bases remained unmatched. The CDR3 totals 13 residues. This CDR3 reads CASSPGNRGEAFF. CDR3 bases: TGTGCCAGCTCACCAGGCAACAGGGGTGAAGCTTTCTTT.

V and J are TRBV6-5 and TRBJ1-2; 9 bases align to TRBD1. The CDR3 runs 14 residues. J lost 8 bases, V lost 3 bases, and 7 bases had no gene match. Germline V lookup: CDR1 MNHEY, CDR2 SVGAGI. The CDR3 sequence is CASSYLDRGQGYTF. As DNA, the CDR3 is TGTGCCAGCAGTTATCTGGACAGGGGACAGGGCTACACCTTC.

The CDR3 sequence: CAISESRVAGGLDTIYF. The CDR3 bases are TGTGCCATCAGTGAGTCGAGAGTGGCAGGGGGTTTGGACACCATATATTTT. The rearrangement uses TRBV10-3 and TRBJ1-3; 7 nucleotides agree with TRBD1. Germline CDR1 ENHRY, CDR2 SYGVKD. The ends lost 0 bases at V and 8 bases at J; junction bases unmatched: 13. This CDR3 has 17 amino acids.

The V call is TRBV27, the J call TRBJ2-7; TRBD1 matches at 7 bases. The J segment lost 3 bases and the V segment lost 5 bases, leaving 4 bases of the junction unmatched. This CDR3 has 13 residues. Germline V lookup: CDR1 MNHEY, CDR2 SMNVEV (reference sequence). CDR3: CASSGAGGYEQYV. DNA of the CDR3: TGTGCCAGCAGTGGGGCAGGGGGCTACGAGCAGTACGTC.

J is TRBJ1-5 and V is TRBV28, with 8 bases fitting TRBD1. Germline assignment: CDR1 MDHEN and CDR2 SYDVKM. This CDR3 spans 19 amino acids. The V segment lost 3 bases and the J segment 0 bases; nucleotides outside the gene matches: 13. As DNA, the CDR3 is TGTGCCAGCAGTTTGCCGTGGGACAGGCCTCTCTTTAGCAATCAGCCCCAGCATTTT. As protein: CASSLPWDRPLFSNQPQHF.

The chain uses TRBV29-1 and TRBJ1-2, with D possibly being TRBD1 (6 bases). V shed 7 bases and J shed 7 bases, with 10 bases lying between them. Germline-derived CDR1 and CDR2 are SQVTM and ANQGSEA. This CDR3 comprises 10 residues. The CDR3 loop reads CSDTGFGYTF. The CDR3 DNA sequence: TGCAGCGATACAGGGTTTGGCTACACCTTC.

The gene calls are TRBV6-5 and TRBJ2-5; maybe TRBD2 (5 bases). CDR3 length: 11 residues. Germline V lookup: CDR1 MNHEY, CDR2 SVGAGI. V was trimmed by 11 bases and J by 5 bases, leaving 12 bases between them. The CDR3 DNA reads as TGTGCCGTAGGACTGATGGAGACCCAGTACTTC. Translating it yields CAVGLMETQYF.

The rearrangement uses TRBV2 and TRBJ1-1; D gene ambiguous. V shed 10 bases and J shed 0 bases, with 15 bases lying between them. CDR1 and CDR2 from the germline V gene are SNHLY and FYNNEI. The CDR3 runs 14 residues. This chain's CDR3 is CATHGKILNTEAFF. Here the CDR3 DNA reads TGTGCCACCCACGGGAAGATTCTGAACACTGAAGCTTTCTTT.

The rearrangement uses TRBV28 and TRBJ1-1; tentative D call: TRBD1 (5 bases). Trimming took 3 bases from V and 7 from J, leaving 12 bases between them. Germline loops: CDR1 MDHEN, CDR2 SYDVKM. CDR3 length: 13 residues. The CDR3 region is CASSFGRAIEAFF. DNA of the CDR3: TGTGCCAGCAGTTTCGGCAGGGCCATTGAAGCTTTCTTT.

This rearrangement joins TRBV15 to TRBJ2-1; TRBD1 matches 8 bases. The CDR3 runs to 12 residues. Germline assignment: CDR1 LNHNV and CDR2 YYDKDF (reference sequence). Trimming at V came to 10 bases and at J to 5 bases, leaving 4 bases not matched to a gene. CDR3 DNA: TGTGCCATCGACAGGGGTAACAATGAGCAGTTCTTC. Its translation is CAIDRGNNEQFF.